The TCR beta chain described here comes from a study of shared T cell receptors in the human thymus. Looked up from germline, CDR1 is LGHNA and CDR2 is YNFKEQ. Trimming left V 0 bases short and J 2 bases short, with 19 bases between. The CDR3 length is 18 residues. Here immunoSEQ multiplex PCR was the method, and the copy in TCRdb shows in-frame clones only, minus some. The sample includes 700,000 or so clones, 70% to 90% of them seen just once. The same sample was also used in a study of human thymus T cells. That work adds: Having corrective surgery for congenital heart defects, healthy Finnish infants were the ones who donated. Unrelated people showed highly overlapping thymic repertoires, related research reported.

The specimen sequenced was thymocytes. The sequence was collected from a girl under three years old with a congenital heart defect. This chain joins TRBV4-2 and TRBJ1-1, with D hard to call. As DNA, the CDR3 is TGTGCCAGCAGCCAAGAGCGGGTCATTCGAACACCCAACACTGAAGCTTTCTTT. This gives the protein CASSQERVIRTPNTEAFF.